This TCR beta chain emerged from a study of cytomegalovirus exposure and HLA in healthy donors. A remark on this clone: Its antigen is currently unknown.

Overall study findings and caveats: Most TCR sequences showed up rarely, but some public TCRs showed up in many donors.

Only in-frame clones appear in the TCRdb table, and some are missing; sequencing was by immunoSEQ multiplex PCR. The sample lists tens of thousands of clones; around nine tenths were seen once. Germline lookup yields CDR1 SNHLY and CDR2 FYNNEI. The CDR3 loop spans 15 amino acids. Trimming removed 1 base at V and 0 bases at J, with 9 bases between. This chain connects TRBV2 to TRBJ2-5; unclear D gene. This clonotype originated in a man younger than 35 in good health and CMV-seronegative. The sequencing sample was made of PBMCs. The DNA for the CDR3 is TGTGCCAGCAGTGAAGATTATGCGTACCAAGAGACCCAGTACTTC. Translated, it gives CASSEDYAYQETQYF. Combining the CDR3 with reference TRBV2 and TRBJ2-5 gives the whole variable domain EPEVTQTPSHQVTQMGQEVILRCVPISNHLYFYWYRQILGQKVEFLVSFYNNEISEKSEIFDDQFSVERPDGSNFTLKIRSTKLEDSAMYFCASSEDYAYQETQYFGPGTRLLVL.